Below, 6 T cell receptor beta chains from the same sample are listed, as sequenced in a study of identical twins. TCRdb ran MiXCR on the 5' RACE reads and lists one entry per CDR3 protein. The sample lists approximately 1.8 million distinct CDR3 sequences; roughly 35% were seen once. The source material was cord blood. These receptors originate from a newborn girl in good health.

Note on this clonotype: One junction end does not reproduce the germline sequence, and a read error may be involved. The chain is built from TRBV27 and TRBJ1-1; 9 bases are a match to TRBD1. The CDR3 extends over 16 amino acids. Germline V gives CDR1 MNHEY, CDR2 SMNVEV (reference sequence). The CDR3 loop is CASSLSGGQGIVEVFF. The CDR3 nucleotides are TGTGCCAGCAGTTTATCTGGTGGACAGGGGATCGTCGAAGTTTTCTTT.

The V call is TRBV21-1, the J call TRBJ2-7; TRBD2, the table's D call, lacks a check against the DNA. TRBV21-1 is a known pseudogene. This CDR3 contains 14 residues. CDR3 protein: CASSKTSGYNEQYF. CDR3 in DNA: TGTGCCAGCAGCAAAACTAGCGGGTACAATGAGCAGTACTTC.

The CDR3 region is CAISERGPKSGNTIYF. CDR3 DNA: TGTGCCATCAGTGAAAGGGGTCCGAAGTCTGGAAACACCATATATTTT. The chain uses TRBV10-3 and TRBJ1-3, with a weak D call TRBD1 (5 bases). CDR1 is ENHRY and CDR2 is SYGVKD in the germline V gene. This CDR3 has 16 amino acids. Trimming cost V 3 bases and J 1 base, with 13 bases left between them.

Ten or more counts support this clonotype. The gene calls are TRBV21-1 and TRBJ2-5. TRBV21-1 represents a pseudogene. This CDR3 contains 12 residues. The CDR3 DNA reads TGTGCCAGCAGCAAAGTGGGAGAGACCCAGTACTTC. Translation: CASSKVGETQYF.

The chain uses TRBV11-2 and TRBJ2-1; D not resolved. V lost 5 bases and J lost 7, with 9 bases in between. The CDR3 runs to 12 residues. Germline V CDR1 and CDR2: SGHAT, FQNNGV. The CDR3 protein is CASSPKVNEQFF. CDR3 nucleotides: TGTGCCAGCAGCCCTAAGGTGAATGAGCAGTTCTTC. Drawing the rest from reference TRBV11-2 and TRBJ2-1, the complete variable domain is EAGVAQSPRYKIIEKRQSVAFWCNPISGHATLYWYQQILGQGPKLLIQFQNNGVVDDSQLPKDRFSAERLKGVDSTLKIQPAKLEDSAVYLCASSPKVNEQFFGPGTRLTVL.

The chain employs TRBV18 and TRBJ2-3, with D tentatively TRBD2 (6 bases). Germline loops: CDR1 KGHSH, CDR2 LQKENI. The CDR3 has 17 residues. The V end lost 6 bases, the J end lost 0 bases, and 19 bases lay between the germline ends. The CDR3 region is CASSRTGASASTDTQYF. The CDR3 region has the DNA TGTGCCAGCTCCCGAACCGGGGCTAGCGCTAGCACAGATACGCAGTATTTT. Looking up the rest from reference TRBV18 and TRBJ2-3 gives the full variable domain: NAGVMQNPRHLVRRRGQEARLRCSPMKGHSHVYWYRQLPEEGLKFMVYLQKENIIDESGMPKERFSAEFPKEGPSILRIQQVVRGDSAAYFCASSRTGASASTDTQYFGPGTRLTVL.